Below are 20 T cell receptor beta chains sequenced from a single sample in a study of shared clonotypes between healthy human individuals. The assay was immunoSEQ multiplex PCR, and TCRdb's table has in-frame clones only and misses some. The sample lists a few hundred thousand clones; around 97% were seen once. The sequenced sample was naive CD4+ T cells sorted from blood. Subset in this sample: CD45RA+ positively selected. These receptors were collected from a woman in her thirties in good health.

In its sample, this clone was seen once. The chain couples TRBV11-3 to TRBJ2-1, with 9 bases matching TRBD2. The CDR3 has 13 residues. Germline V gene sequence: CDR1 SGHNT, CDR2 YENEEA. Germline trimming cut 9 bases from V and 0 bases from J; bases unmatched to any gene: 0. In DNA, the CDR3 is TGTGCCAGTAGCGGGAGCTCCTACAATGAGCAGTTCTTC. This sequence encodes CASSGSSYNEQFF.

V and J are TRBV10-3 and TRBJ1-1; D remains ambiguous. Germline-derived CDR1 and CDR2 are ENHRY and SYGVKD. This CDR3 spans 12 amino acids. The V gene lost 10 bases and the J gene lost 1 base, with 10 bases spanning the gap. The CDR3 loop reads CATLGRNTEAFF. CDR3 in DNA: TGTGCCACCTTAGGTAGGAACACTGAAGCTTTCTTT.

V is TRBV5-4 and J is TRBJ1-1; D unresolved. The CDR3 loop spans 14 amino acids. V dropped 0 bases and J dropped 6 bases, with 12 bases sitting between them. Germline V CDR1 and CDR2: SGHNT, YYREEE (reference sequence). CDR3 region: CASSLVNSLSEAFF. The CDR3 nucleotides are TGTGCCAGCAGCTTGGTAAACAGCCTGTCTGAAGCTTTCTTT.

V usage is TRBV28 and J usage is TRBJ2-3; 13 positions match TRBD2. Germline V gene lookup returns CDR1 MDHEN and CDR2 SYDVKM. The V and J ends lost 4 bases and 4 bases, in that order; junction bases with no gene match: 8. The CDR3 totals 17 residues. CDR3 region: CASSSPGTSGKADTQYF. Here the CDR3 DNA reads TGTGCCAGCAGTTCCCCGGGGACTAGCGGGAAGGCAGATACGCAGTATTTT.

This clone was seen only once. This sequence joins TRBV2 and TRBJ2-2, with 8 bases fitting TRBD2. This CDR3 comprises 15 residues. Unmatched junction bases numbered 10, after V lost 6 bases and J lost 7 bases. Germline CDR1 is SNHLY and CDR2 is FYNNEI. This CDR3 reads CASRVSGKGNGELFF. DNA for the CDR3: TGTGCCAGCAGAGTTAGCGGGAAGGGGAACGGGGAGCTGTTTTTT.

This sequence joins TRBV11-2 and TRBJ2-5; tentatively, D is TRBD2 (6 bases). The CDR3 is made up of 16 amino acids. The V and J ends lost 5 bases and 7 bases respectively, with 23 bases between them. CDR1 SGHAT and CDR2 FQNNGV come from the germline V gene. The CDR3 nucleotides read TGTGCCAGCAGCGCAGCCGGGACTGCTCGGGGGTTGACCCAGTACTTC. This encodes CASSAAGTARGLTQYF.

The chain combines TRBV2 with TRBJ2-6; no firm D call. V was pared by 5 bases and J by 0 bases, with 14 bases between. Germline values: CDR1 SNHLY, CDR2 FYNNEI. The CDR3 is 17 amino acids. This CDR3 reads CASSQRVPSSGANVLTF. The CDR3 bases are TGTGCCAGCAGTCAACGGGTTCCCAGCTCTGGGGCCAACGTCCTGACTTTC.

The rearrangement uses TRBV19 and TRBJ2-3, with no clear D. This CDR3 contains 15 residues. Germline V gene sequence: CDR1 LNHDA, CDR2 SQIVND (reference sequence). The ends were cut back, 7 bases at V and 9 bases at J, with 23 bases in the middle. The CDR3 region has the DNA TGTGCCAGTACGTCTCAGTCGGGCGTTCAGCGAACGCAGTATTTT. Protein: CASTSQSGVQRTQYF.

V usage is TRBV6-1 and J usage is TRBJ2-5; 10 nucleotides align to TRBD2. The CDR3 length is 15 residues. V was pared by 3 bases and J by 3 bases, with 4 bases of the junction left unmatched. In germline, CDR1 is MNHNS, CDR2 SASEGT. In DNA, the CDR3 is TGTGCCAGCAGTGACTCCGGGACTAGCGAAGAGACCCAGTACTTC. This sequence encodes CASSDSGTSEETQYF.

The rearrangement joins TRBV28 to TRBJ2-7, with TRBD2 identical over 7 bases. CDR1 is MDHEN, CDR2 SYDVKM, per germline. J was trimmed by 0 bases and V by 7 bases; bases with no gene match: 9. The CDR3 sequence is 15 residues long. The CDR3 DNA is TGTGCCAGCACAGACCTAGCGGCCAACTCCTACGAGCAGTACTTC. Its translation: CASTDLAANSYEQYF.

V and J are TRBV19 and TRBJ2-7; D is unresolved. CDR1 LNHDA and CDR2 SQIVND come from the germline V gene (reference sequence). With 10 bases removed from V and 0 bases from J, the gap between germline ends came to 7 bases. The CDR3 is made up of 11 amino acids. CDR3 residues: CATSNSYEQYF. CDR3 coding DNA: TGTGCCACCTCAAACTCCTACGAGCAGTACTTC.

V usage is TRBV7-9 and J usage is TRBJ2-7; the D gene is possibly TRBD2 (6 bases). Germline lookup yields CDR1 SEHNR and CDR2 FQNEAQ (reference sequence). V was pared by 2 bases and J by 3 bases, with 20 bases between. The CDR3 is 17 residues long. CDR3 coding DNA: TGTGCCAGCAGCTTAAACAGCGGAGGGAACCTCCTCTACGAGCAGTACTTC. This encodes CASSLNSGGNLLYEQYF.

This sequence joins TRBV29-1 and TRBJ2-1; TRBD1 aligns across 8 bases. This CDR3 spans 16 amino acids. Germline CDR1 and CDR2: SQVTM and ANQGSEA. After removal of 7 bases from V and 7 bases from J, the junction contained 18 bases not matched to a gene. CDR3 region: CSAPQRTGGSRNEQFF. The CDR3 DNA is TGCAGCGCTCCACAGCGAACAGGGGGTAGTAGGAATGAGCAGTTCTTC.

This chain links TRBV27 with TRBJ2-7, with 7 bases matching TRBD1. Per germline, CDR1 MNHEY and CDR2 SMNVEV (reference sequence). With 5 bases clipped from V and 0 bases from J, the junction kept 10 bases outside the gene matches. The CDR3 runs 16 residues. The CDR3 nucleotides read TGTGCCAGCAGTACCTATCGACAGGGTCGCTCCTACGAGCAGTACTTC. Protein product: CASSTYRQGRSYEQYF.

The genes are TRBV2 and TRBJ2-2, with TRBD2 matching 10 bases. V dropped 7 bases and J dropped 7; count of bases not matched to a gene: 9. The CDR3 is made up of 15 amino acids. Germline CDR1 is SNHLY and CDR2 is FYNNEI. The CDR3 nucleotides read TGTGCCAGCAAGTACGGACTAGCGGAGGTCGGGGAGCTGTTTTTT. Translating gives CASKYGLAEVGELFF.

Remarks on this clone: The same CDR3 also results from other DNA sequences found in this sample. The CDR3 sequence: CASSFRPYEQYF. The CDR3 DNA is TGTGCCAGCAGTTTCCGGCCGTACGAGCAGTACTTC. The V gene is TRBV28, the J gene TRBJ2-7, with unresolved D. Germline loops: CDR1 MDHEN, CDR2 SYDVKM. Between the trimmed V and J ends, which lost 3 bases and 4 bases, there was a span of 7 bases. The CDR3 is made up of 12 amino acids.

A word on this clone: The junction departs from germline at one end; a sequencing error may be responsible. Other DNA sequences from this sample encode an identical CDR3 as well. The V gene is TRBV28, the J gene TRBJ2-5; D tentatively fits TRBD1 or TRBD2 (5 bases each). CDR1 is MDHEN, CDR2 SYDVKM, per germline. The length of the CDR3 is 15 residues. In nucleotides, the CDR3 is TGCGCCAGCAGTCCCGGGACCCCGTACCAAGAGACCCAGTACTTC. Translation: CASSPGTPYQETQYF.

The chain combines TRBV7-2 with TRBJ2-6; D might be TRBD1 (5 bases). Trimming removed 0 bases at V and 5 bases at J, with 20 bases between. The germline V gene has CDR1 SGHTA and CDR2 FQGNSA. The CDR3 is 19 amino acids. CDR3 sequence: CASSLAPQSRGSWANVLTF. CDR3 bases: TGTGCCAGCAGCTTAGCGCCCCAATCTAGGGGCTCATGGGCCAACGTCCTGACTTTC.

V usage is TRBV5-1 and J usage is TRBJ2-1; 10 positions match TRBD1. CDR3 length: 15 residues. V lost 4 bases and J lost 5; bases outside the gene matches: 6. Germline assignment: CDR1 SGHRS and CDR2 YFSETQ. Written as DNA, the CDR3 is TGCGCCAGCAGCCCGGGACAGGGGTCCCACAATGAGCAGTTCTTC. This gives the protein CASSPGQGSHNEQFF.

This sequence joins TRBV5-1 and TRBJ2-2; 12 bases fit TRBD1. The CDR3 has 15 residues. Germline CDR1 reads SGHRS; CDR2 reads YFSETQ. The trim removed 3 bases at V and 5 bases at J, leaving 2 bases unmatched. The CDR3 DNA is TGCGCCAGCAGCTCGGGACAGGGGGCAACCGGGGAGCTGTTTTTT. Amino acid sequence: CASSSGQGATGELFF.